This paragraph covers one TCR beta chain sequence. Its target antigen remains unknown. No much larger clone is present one base from it, and per-base qualities are unavailable. At diagnosis, tumor, uninvolved tumor-adjacent lung and peripheral blood were collected and then preserved as a mix of FFPE and fresh-frozen material. For TCR repertoire profiling, the blood samples were analyzed as peripheral blood mononuclear cells. The immunoSEQ Assay was used to sequence TCR beta CDR3 regions from DNA. Processing in the source paper ran as follows. To compute T cell density, TCR beta template counts were normalized to usable DNA, which was estimated by amplifying housekeeping genes. Richness was estimated using the preseqR package, with extrapolation to 400,000 templates for PBMC samples and to 120,000 templates for tissue samples. Clonality was defined as one minus Pielou's evenness. Tissue-enriched TCRs were identified by differential abundance testing using productive amino-acid clonotypes, minimum total count 5 and alpha 0.1. The Jaccard Index and the Morisita Overlap Index were used to quantify repertoire overlap between compartments. TCR beta CDR3s were clustered by GLIPH together with public tetramer-defined viral CDR3s, and at least three viral sequences plus V-gene enrichment were required for viral motifs. TCRdb provides this immuneACCESS table in a form limited to in-frame rearrangements. Some clones are lacking; in checked studies, under half of them reflect an unresolved V gene, and why the rest are absent is not known. V, J and clone size were drawn from that table, and D and trimming were deduced from the DNA. In this sample the table shows approximately 45,000 clones, about 76% of which occur a single time. The ten biggest clones cover roughly 15% of the sample.

This sample is drawn from a study of T cells in localized non-small cell lung cancer (dated by TCRdb to 2018 to 2021). With respect to the entire study: The study examined T cell repertoires in a few hundred patients with early-stage NSCLC and compared tumors with uninvolved tumor-adjacent lungs. All 250 or so NSCLC patients in the cohort were treatment-naive and had localized lung tumors that were resected. A mean age of approximately 70 years was recorded for the NSCLC patients, of whom 129 were male and about a hundred were female.

Beyond this particular receptor, the publication reports: A median of roughly 56 of the top 100 tumor clones were detected in paired uninvolved adjacent lung, and approximately 28 of these tumor clones were also found among the top 100 clones of the paired uninvolved adjacent lung. Longer overall survival was associated with higher blood T cell density, whereas shorter survival was associated with higher adjacent-lung clonality. Because the study design was exploratory, TCR variables were selected using unadjusted p-values without false-discovery rate correction. Uninvolved tumor-adjacent lung showed the highest T cell clonality, higher than tumor, which suggests more focused antigenic responses in the uninvolved tumor-adjacent lung. Because multi-region sequencing of the tumors was not done, intratumor heterogeneity could not be ruled out.

This clonotype was sampled from a man between 40 and 75 years old with stage III lung adenocarcinoma. Source: peripheral blood mononuclear cells, taken before any cancer treatment.

The DNA reads TGTGCCAGCAGTCTCCAAAGAGATAATAGGGAGCAGTACTTC. Its translation is CASSLQRDNREQYF. This chain joins TRBV27 to TRBJ2-7, with the D gene too uncertain to name. The CDR3 contains 14 residues, cysteine and phenylalanine counted. CDR3 DNA only is kept here, 42 bases in frame from base 1. The germline V gene (reference sequence) gives CDR1 as MNHEY and CDR2 as SMNVEV. The V end loses 5 bases and the J end loses 7 bases, and a stretch of 18 bases separates them.